The rows below give T cell receptor beta chains drawn from one sample of a study of blood T cell repertoires in COVID-19. Measured with immunoSEQ multiplex PCR; TCRdb has only the in-frame clones, and not every one. Among approximately 250,000 clones listed, about nine tenths were seen once. Sequencing was done on a sample of peripheral blood. These receptors came from a woman aged 55-69 years who had recovered from COVID-19. The CDR3 runs from the conserved cysteine through the conserved F or W. Rows give clone size only sometimes, using once, few, many, or a class for an expanded clone.

abundance: NA
j_gene: TRBJ2-7
len: 13
v_gene: TRBV9
CDR3aa: CASSVVLNSEQYF

abundance: NA
j_gene: TRBJ1-1
len: 13
v_gene: TRBV29-1
CDR3aa: CSVFGTGSSEAFF

abundance: NA
j_gene: TRBJ2-7
len: 16
v_gene: TRBV7-9
CDR3aa: CASSFSGTSGAYEQYF

abundance: NA
j_gene: TRBJ2-3
len: 11
v_gene: TRBV3-1/TRBV3-2
CDR3aa: CASSQVSAQYF

abundance: NA
j_gene: TRBJ2-3
len: 16
v_gene: TRBV7-2
CDR3aa: CASSPLSGGVADTQYF

abundance: NA
j_gene: TRBJ2-1
len: 15
v_gene: TRBV4-1
CDR3aa: CASSQTSGGYNEQFF

abundance: NA
j_gene: TRBJ1-4
len: 14
v_gene: TRBV18
CDR3aa: CASSPTGGDEKLFF

abundance: NA
j_gene: TRBJ1-6
len: 13
v_gene: TRBV12-3/TRBV12-4
CDR3aa: CANGQARSSPLHF

abundance: NA
j_gene: TRBJ1-2
len: 16
v_gene: TRBV11-2
CDR3aa: CASSLDYDRGWYGYTF

abundance: NA
j_gene: TRBJ1-1
len: 18
v_gene: TRBV7-2
CDR3aa: CASRSVYQGRGMNTEAFF

abundance: NA
j_gene: TRBJ2-1
len: 13
v_gene: TRBV6-5
CDR3aa: CASSWRGNNEQFF

abundance: few
j_gene: TRBJ2-2
len: 16
v_gene: TRBV7-2
CDR3aa: CASSSPTGPLFGELFF

abundance: NA
j_gene: TRBJ2-3
len: 16
v_gene: TRBV9
CDR3aa: CASSVDLEGRWDTQYF

abundance: once
j_gene: TRBJ2-7
len: 13
v_gene: TRBV11-3
CDR3aa: CASSLGEFYEQYF

abundance: few
j_gene: TRBJ2-7
len: 15
v_gene: TRBV4-1
CDR3aa: CASSQDPGRLGEQYF

abundance: NA
j_gene: TRBJ1-2
len: 15
v_gene: TRBV6-5
CDR3aa: CASSQTATGGFGYTF

abundance: NA
j_gene: TRBJ2-4
len: 14
v_gene: TRBV5-1
CDR3aa: CASSLAPLGNIQYF

abundance: few
j_gene: TRBJ2-6
len: 16
v_gene: TRBV7-2
CDR3aa: CASSLEGAVGANVLTF

abundance: NA
j_gene: TRBJ2-2
len: 14
v_gene: TRBV2
CDR3aa: CASSIGGGTGELFF

abundance: once
j_gene: TRBJ1-1
len: 13
v_gene: TRBV15
CDR3aa: CATNSGPYTEAFF

abundance: NA
j_gene: TRBJ2-2
len: 17
v_gene: TRBV19
CDR3aa: CASSRSRQDLFTGELFF

abundance: NA
j_gene: TRBJ2-1
len: 15
v_gene: TRBV6-5
CDR3aa: CASSYMGLPRSEQFF

abundance: NA
j_gene: TRBJ1-1
len: 17
v_gene: TRBV19
CDR3aa: CASTPNGQGVVNTEAFF

abundance: NA
j_gene: TRBJ2-5
len: 10
v_gene: TRBV29-1
CDR3aa: CSAREETQYF

abundance: NA
j_gene: TRBJ1-4
len: 16
v_gene: TRBV27
CDR3aa: CASSHDRVKTNEKLFF

abundance: NA
j_gene: TRBJ2-3
len: 18
v_gene: TRBV5-6
CDR3aa: CASSLAWQRGEGTDTQYF

abundance: NA
j_gene: TRBJ2-7
len: 16
v_gene: TRBV5-1
CDR3aa: CASSLDQLRGSYEQYF

abundance: NA
j_gene: TRBJ2-3
len: 18
v_gene: TRBV10-3
CDR3aa: CAISESRALGPSTDTQYF

abundance: NA
j_gene: TRBJ2-1
len: 15
v_gene: TRBV7-9
CDR3aa: CASSLAPGNHNEQFF

abundance: NA
j_gene: TRBJ2-2
len: 14
v_gene: TRBV29-1
CDR3aa: CSGRGGVNTGELFF

abundance: NA
j_gene: TRBJ2-1
len: 15
v_gene: TRBV6-5
CDR3aa: CASSYSGSSYNEQFF

abundance: NA
j_gene: TRBJ2-5
len: 13
v_gene: TRBV7-8
CDR3aa: CASSLQEQETQYF

abundance: NA
j_gene: TRBJ2-7
len: 14
v_gene: TRBV7-2
CDR3aa: CASSLRQGKMEQYF